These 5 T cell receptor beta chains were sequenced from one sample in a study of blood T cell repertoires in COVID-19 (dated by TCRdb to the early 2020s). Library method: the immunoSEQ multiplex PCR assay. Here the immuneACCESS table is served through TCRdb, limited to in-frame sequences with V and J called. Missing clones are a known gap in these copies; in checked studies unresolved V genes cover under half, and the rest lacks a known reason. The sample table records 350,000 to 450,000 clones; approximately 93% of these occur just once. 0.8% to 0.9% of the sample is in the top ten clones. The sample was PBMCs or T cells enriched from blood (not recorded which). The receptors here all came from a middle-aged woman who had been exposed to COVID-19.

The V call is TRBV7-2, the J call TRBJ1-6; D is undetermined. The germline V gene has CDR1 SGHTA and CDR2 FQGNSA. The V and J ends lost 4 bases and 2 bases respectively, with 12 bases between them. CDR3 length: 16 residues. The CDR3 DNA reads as TGTGCCAGCAGCTCCTTGGGCGCCGCCTATAATTCACCCCTCCACTTT. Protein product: CASSSLGAAYNSPLHF.

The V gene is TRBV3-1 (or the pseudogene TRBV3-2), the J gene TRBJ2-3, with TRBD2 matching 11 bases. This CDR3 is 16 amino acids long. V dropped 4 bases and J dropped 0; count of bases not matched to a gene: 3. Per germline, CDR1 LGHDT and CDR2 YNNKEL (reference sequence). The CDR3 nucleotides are TGTGCCAGCAGCCCCTGGACTAGCGGGAGCACAGATACGCAGTATTTT. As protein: CASSPWTSGSTDTQYF.

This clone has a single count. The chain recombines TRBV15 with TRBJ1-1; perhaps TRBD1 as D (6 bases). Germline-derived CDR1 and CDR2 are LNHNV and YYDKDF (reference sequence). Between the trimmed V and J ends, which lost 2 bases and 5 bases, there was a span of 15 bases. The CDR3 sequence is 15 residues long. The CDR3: CATSRPRGGGTEAFF. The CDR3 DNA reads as TGTGCCACCAGCAGACCCAGAGGGGGGGGTACTGAAGCTTTCTTT.

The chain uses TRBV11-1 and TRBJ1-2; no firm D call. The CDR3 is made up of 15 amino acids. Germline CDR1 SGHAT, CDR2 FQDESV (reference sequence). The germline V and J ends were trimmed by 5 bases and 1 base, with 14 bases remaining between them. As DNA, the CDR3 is TGTGCCAGCAGCAGAGAAGCTACGGGTAACTATGGCTACACCTTC. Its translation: CASSREATGNYGYTF.

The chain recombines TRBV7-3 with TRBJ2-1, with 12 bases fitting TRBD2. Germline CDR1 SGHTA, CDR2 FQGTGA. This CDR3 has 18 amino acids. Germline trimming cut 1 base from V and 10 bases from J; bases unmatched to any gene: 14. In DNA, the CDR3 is TGTGCCAGCAGCTTAATGTCTAGCGGGAGGGCCATAGGGCGAGAGCAGTTCTTC. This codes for CASSLMSSGRAIGREQFF.